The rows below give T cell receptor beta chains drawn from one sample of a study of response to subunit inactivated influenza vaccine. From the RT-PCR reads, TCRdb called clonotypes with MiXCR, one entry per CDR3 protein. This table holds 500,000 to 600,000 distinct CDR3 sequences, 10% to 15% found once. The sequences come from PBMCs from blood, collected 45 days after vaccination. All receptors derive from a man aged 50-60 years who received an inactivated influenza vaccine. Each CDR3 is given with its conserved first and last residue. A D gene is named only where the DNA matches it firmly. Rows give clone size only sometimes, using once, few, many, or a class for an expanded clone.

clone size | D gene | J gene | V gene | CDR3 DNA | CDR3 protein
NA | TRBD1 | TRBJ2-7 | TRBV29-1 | TGCAGCGTTTCCGGGACAGGGGCTCGTTCATACTTC | CSVSGTGARSYF
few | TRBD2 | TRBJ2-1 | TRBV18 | TGTGCCAGCTCACCACAAAAAAGACTAGCGGAATACAATGAGCAGTTCTTC | CASSPQKRLAEYNEQFF
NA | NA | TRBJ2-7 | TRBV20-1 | TGCAGTGCTAGACATTATTTGGACCACTCCTACGAGCAGTACTTC | CSARHYLDHSYEQYF
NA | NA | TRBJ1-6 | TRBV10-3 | TGTGCCATCAGCCCTGGACAGACGTATAATTCACCCCTCCACTTT | CAISPGQTYNSPLHF
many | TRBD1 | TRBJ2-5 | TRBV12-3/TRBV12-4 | TGTGCCAGCAGCCCGACAGGGGTCGGGACCCAGTACTTC | CASSPTGVGTQYF
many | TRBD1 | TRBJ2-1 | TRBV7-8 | TGTGCCAGCAGCAACCCTGGACAGGGGATAGTCAATGAGCAGTTCTTC | CASSNPGQGIVNEQFF
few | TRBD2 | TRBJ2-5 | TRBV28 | TGTGCCAGCAGTTTACCCTCTGGGGAGGGCGCCTCCCACGAGACCCAGTACTTC | CASSLPSGEGASHETQYF
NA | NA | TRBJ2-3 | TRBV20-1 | TGCAGTGCTAGACTTACCCCGGGACAACCCACAGATACGCAGTATTTT | CSARLTPGQPTDTQYF
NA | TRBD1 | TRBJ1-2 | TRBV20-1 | TGCAGTGCTCAGACAGGGATCGACTATGGCTACATCTTC | CSAQTGIDYGYIF
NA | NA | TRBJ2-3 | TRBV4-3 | TGCGCCAGCAGCCAAGATATAAGGGCCCGGGATACGCAGTATTTT | CASSQDIRARDTQYF
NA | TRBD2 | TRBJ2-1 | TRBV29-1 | TGCAGCGTTGAACTTTCGGGACTAGCGGTTAATGAGCAGTTCTTC | CSVELSGLAVNEQFF
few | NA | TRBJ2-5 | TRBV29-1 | TGCAGCGTCCTCGGGACTCAAGAGACCCAGTACTTC | CSVLGTQETQYF
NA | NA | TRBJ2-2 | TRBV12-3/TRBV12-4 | TGTGCCAGCAGTTATGGAACAGACACCGGGGAGCTGTTTTTT | CASSYGTDTGELFF
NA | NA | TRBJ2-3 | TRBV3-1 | TGTGCCAGCAGCGGATCAGGGGCGGGGGGCACAGATACGCAGTATTTT | CASSGSGAGGTDTQYF
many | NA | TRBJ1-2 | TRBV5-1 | TGCGCCAGCAGCTTGGGGGGCGCCTCGACAATTAACTATGGCTACACCTTC | CASSLGGASTINYGYTF
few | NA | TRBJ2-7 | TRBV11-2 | TGTGCCAGCAGCTTAGATTATCGTCCAAGGGACGAGCAGTACTTC | CASSLDYRPRDEQYF
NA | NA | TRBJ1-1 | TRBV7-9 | TGTGCCAGCAGCTTAGTCGAGCCAACTATCACTGAAGCTTTCTTT | CASSLVEPTITEAFF
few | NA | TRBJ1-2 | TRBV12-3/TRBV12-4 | TGTGCCAGCAGTTCCGGGGTGATAGATGGCTACACCTTC | CASSSGVIDGYTF
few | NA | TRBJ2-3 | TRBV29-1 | TGCAGCGCCGAGTTCCCGGCAGGCACAGATACGCAGTATTTT | CSAEFPAGTDTQYF
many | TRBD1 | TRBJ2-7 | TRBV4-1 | TGCGCCAGCAGCCAAGCGGCGGGACAGGGGGCGTTCGAGCAGTACTTC | CASSQAAGQGAFEQYF
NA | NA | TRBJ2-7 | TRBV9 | TGTGCCAGCAGCGTAACCCCCATGGCAGCCTCCTACGAGCAGTACTTC | CASSVTPMAASYEQYF
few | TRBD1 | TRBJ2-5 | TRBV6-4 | TGTGCCAGCAGGCCCGGACAGGGAAAGACCCAGTACTTC | CASRPGQGKTQYF
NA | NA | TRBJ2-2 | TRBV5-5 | TGTGCCAGCAGTTTACACAACACCGGGGAGCTGTTTTTT | CASSLHNTGELFF